The 18 T cell receptor beta chains given below trace back to one sample, sequenced in a study of shared clonotypes between healthy human individuals. The table came from immunoSEQ multiplex PCR; TCRdb's copy has only in-frame clones and leaves some out. Among roughly 2.1 million clones listed, about 92% were seen once. Naive CD8 cells comprised CD45RO-negative, CCR7-positively selected cells, excluding terminally differentiated effector memory CD45RA+ cells. Sequenced material: naive CD8+ T cells from PBMCs. The receptors derive from a man younger than 30 in good health. Some clones in this sample may be carry-over from other donors' samples.

This chain joins TRBV27 and TRBJ1-1; D remains unclear. Trimming took 5 bases from V and 6 from J, leaving 7 bases between them. There are 11 residues in the CDR3. Germline CDR1 MNHEY, CDR2 SMNVEV (reference sequence). The CDR3 spells CASSPTPEAFF. The DNA for the CDR3 is TGTGCCAGCAGTCCCACCCCTGAAGCTTTCTTT.

V and J are TRBV27 and TRBJ1-2, with 11 nucleotides matching TRBD1. The junction had 7 bases not matched to a gene; V was cut back by 5 bases and J by 5 bases. Looked up from germline, CDR1 is MNHEY and CDR2 is SMNVEV (reference sequence). The CDR3 is made up of 15 amino acids. CDR3 protein: CASSPRTGGRYGYTF. CDR3 nucleotides: TGTGCCAGCAGTCCCAGGACAGGGGGCAGATATGGCTACACCTTC.

This clone was seen only once. This chain connects TRBV29-1 to TRBJ1-1, with D maybe TRBD1 (5 bases). Germline lookup yields CDR1 SQVTM and CDR2 ANQGSEA. The CDR3 runs 14 residues. With 5 bases removed from V and 5 bases from J, the gap between germline ends came to 18 bases. CDR3 DNA sequence: TGCAGCGTTTTGGTAGAAGGGGTTTGGACTGAAGCTTTCTTT. Amino acid sequence: CSVLVEGVWTEAFF.

V gene TRBV9 combines with J gene TRBJ2-3; TRBD2 agrees at 7 bases. The ends lost 0 bases at V and 1 base at J; junction bases unmatched: 2. This CDR3 contains 15 residues. From germline, CDR1 is SGDLS and CDR2 YYNGEE. CDR3 residues: CASSVAAGGTDTQYF. CDR3 sequence (DNA): TGTGCCAGCAGCGTAGCTGCGGGAGGCACAGATACGCAGTATTTT.

The rearrangement links TRBV14 to TRBJ2-7; 9 positions agree with TRBD2. With 0 bases clipped from V and 4 bases from J, the junction kept 4 bases outside the gene matches. This CDR3 spans 15 amino acids. Looked up from germline, CDR1 is SGHDN and CDR2 is FVKESK. DNA for the CDR3: TGTGCCAGCAGCCAAGAGCTAGCGGGAAGGTACGAGCAGTACTTC. Translating gives CASSQELAGRYEQYF.

In DNA form, the CDR3 reads TGTGCCGGCAACGTGGGGACGGGGGAGCAGTACTTC. Protein product: CAGNVGTGEQYF. The chain combines TRBV14 with TRBJ2-7; D may correspond to TRBD1 or TRBD2 (5 bases each). Germline V lookup: CDR1 SGHDN, CDR2 FVKESK. CDR3 size: 12 residues. V was pared by 11 bases and J by 7 bases, with 18 bases between. Full variable domain (rest looked up from reference TRBV14 and TRBJ2-7): EAGVTQFPSHSVIEKGQTVTLRCDPISGHDNLYWYRRVMGKEIKFLLHFVKESKQDESGMPNNRFLAERTGGTYSTLKVQPAELEDSGVYFCAGNVGTGEQYFGPGTRLTVT.

This chain uses TRBV7-9 with TRBJ1-5, with no clear D. The CDR3 has 13 amino acids. Trimming left V 8 bases short and J 4 bases short, with 12 bases between. Germline V gene sequence: CDR1 SEHNR, CDR2 FQNEAQ (reference sequence). The CDR3 bases are TGTGCCAGCGTGGGCAATTGGAATCAGCCCCAGCATTTT. It is translated as CASVGNWNQPQHF.

The rearrangement joins TRBV27 to TRBJ1-1; the D is unclear. V was cut by 3 bases and J by 8 bases, with 13 bases left in between. Germline V gives CDR1 MNHEY, CDR2 SMNVEV (reference sequence). The CDR3 length is 13 residues. The CDR3: CASSFFSAGEAFF. As DNA, the CDR3 is TGTGCCAGCAGTTTTTTCTCCGCGGGAGAAGCTTTCTTT.

The rearrangement links TRBV7-9 to TRBJ2-1; D remains ambiguous. The CDR3 spans 12 residues. The V gene lost 1 base and the J gene lost 10 bases, with 8 bases spanning the gap. Germline V CDR1 and CDR2: SEHNR, FQNEAQ (reference sequence). The CDR3 spells CASSLVRLEQFF. CDR3 nucleotide sequence: TGTGCCAGCAGCTTAGTCAGGCTCGAGCAGTTCTTC.

The CDR3 DNA follows: TGTGCCAGCAGCCCGACAGGGTATGGCAATCAGCCCCAGCATTTT. Translated: CASSPTGYGNQPQHF. The V gene is TRBV14, the J gene TRBJ1-5, with 7 positions matching TRBD1. The CDR3 spans 15 residues. Germline CDR1 SGHDN, CDR2 FVKESK. After removal of 4 bases from V and 2 bases from J, the junction contained 5 bases not matched to a gene.

This clone was seen only once. The genes are TRBV28 and TRBJ2-5, with 13 bases aligning to TRBD2. The J call may be incorrect, as the DNA end agrees better with TRBJ2-7. Germline CDR1 is MDHEN and CDR2 is SYDVKM. The CDR3 consists of 15 residues. CDR3 in amino acids: CASSTGLAGTYEQYF. CDR3 coding DNA: TGTGCCAGCAGTACGGGACTAGCGGGAACCTACGAGCAGTACTTC.

The V and J genes are TRBV10-3 and TRBJ2-7; D is possibly TRBD1 (6 bases). V dropped 10 bases and J dropped 0 bases, with 22 bases sitting between them. The CDR3 consists of 16 residues. The germline gives CDR1 ENHRY, CDR2 SYGVKD. The chain's CDR3 is CASSRTRDTYSYEQYF. The DNA for the CDR3 is TGTGCCAGCAGCCGTACCCGGGACACCTACTCCTACGAGCAGTACTTC.

The gene calls are TRBV9 and TRBJ1-2; D possibly corresponds to TRBD1 (5 bases). The CDR3 is 15 residues long. Germline loops: CDR1 SGDLS, CDR2 YYNGEE. Trimming stripped 1 base from V and 6 bases from J, with 16 bases between. CDR3 sequence: CASSVLTGGFDGYTF. CDR3 bases: TGTGCCAGCAGCGTACTAACAGGAGGTTTCGATGGCTACACCTTC.

The chain joins TRBV4-1 to TRBJ2-3; TRBD1 or TRBD2 may be the D gene (5 bases each). CDR1 and CDR2 from the germline V gene are MGHRA and YSYEKL. The germline V and J ends were trimmed by 6 bases and 3 bases, with 16 bases remaining between them. The CDR3 consists of 15 residues. CDR3 DNA: TGCGCCAGCAGTCCCGGGACGGGGTGGACAGATACGCAGTATTTT. Amino acids: CASSPGTGWTDTQYF.

This chain joins TRBV5-8 and TRBJ1-1; TRBD1 matches 9 bases. Trimming cost V 2 bases and J 6 bases; bases outside gene matches: 14. Germline lookup yields CDR1 SGHTS and CDR2 YDEGEE. This CDR3 has 17 residues. The CDR3 nucleotides read TGTGCCAGCAGCTTCATAAGAAGGACAGGGGACGACGCTGAAGCTTTCTTT. It is translated as CASSFIRRTGDDAEAFF.

The chain carries TRBV6-5 and TRBJ2-3; TRBD2 matches 7 bases. The CDR3 has 14 amino acids. V was pared by 4 bases and J by 4 bases, with 5 bases of the junction left unmatched. Germline CDR1 is MNHEY and CDR2 is SVGAGI. Here the CDR3 reads CASSWRLASDTQYF. In DNA, the CDR3 is TGTGCCAGCAGTTGGCGACTAGCCTCAGATACGCAGTATTTT.

Worth noting for this clone: One base away lies a much larger clone, so this may be a sequencing read error. Other DNA sequences within the sample encode an identical CDR3. This chain connects TRBV13 to TRBJ2-5; D uncertain. Between the trimmed V and J ends, which lost 0 bases and 5 bases, there was a span of 4 bases. The CDR3 runs to 12 residues. From germline, CDR1 is PRHDT and CDR2 FYEKMQ (reference sequence). Here the CDR3 DNA reads TGTGCCAGCAGCTTAGGCCGGGAGACCCAGTACTTC. Its protein is CASSLGRETQYF.

The V and J genes are TRBV9 and TRBJ2-5; TRBD2 agrees at 7 bases. The germline V gene encodes CDR1 SGDLS and CDR2 YYNGEE. The CDR3 sequence is 20 residues long. Trimming at V came to 3 bases and at J to 0 bases, leaving 20 bases not matched to a gene. The CDR3 reads CASSGGGRPYSTAYQETQYF. The CDR3 DNA reads as TGTGCCAGCAGCGGGGGGGGACGGCCCTATTCGACTGCGTACCAAGAGACCCAGTACTTC.